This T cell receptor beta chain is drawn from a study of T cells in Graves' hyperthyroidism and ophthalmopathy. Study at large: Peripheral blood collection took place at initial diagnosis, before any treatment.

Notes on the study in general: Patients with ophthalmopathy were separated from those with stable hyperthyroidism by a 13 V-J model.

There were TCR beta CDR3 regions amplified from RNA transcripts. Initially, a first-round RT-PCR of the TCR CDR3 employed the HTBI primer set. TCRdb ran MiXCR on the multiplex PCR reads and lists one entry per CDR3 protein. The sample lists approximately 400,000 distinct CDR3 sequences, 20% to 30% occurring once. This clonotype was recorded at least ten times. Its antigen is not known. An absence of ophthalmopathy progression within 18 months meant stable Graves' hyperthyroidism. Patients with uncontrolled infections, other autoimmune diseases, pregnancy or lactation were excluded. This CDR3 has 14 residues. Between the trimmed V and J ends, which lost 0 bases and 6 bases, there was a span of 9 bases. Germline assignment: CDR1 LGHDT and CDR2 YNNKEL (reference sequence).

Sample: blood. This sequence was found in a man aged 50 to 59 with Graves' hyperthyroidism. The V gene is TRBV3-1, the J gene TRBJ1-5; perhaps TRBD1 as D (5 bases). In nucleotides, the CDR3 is TGTGCCAGCAGCCAAGATGCGGGGGGTCAGCCCCAGCATTTT. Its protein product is CASSQDAGGQPQHF.